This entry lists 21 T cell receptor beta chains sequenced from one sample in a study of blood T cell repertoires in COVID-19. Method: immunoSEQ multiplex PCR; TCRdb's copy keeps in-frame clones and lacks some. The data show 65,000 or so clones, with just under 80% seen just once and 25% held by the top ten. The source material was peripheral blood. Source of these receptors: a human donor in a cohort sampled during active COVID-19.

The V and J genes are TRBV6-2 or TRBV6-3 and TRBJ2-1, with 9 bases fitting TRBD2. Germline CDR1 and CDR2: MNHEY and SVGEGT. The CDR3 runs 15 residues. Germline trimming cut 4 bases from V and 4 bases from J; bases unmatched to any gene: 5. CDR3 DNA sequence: TGTGCCAGCAGTTGGGGTAGCGGGGGTTACAATGAGCAGTTCTTC. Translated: CASSWGSGGYNEQFF.

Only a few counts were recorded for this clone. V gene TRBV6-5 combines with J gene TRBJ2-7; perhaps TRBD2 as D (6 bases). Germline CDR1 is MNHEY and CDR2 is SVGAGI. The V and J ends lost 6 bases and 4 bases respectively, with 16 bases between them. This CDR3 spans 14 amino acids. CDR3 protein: CASRGGASSYEQYF. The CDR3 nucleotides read TGTGCCAGCAGGGGGGGAGCTAGCTCATACGAGCAGTACTTC.

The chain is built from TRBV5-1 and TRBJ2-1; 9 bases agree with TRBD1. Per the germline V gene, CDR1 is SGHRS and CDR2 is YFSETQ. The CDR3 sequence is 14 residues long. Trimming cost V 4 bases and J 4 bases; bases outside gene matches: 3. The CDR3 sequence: CASSPGTGYNEQFF. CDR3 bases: TGCGCCAGCAGCCCCGGGACAGGGTACAATGAGCAGTTCTTC.

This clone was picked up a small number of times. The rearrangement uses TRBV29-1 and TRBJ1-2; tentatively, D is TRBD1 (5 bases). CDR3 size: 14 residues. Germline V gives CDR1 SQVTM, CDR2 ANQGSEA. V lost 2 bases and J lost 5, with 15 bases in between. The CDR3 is CSVESLGAGYGYTF. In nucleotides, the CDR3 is TGCAGCGTTGAATCCCTAGGGGCAGGGTATGGCTACACCTTC.

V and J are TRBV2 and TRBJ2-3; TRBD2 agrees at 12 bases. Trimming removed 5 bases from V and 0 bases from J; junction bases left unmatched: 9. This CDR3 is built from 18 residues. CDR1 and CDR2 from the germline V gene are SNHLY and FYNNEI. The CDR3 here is CASSQGTSGRASTDTQYF. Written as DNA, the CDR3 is TGTGCCAGCAGTCAGGGGACTAGCGGGCGAGCTAGCACAGATACGCAGTATTTT. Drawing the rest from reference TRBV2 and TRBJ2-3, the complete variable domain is EPEVTQTPSHQVTQMGQEVILRCVPISNHLYFYWYRQILGQKVEFLVSFYNNEISEKSEIFDDQFSVERPDGSNFTLKIRSTKLEDSAMYFCASSQGTSGRASTDTQYFGPGTRLTVL.

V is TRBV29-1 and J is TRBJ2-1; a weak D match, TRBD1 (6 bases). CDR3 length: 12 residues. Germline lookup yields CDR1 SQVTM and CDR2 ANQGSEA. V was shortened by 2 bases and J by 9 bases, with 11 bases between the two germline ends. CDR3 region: CSVEPQGGEQFF. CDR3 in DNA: TGCAGCGTTGAACCACAGGGCGGTGAGCAGTTCTTC.

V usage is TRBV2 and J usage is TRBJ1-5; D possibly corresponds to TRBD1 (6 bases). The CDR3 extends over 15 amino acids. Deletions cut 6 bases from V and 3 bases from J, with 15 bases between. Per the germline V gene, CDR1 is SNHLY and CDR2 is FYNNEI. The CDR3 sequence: CASRPTGLINQPQHF. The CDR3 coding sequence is TGTGCCAGCAGGCCCACAGGGCTTATCAATCAGCCCCAGCATTTT. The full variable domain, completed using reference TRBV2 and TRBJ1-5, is EPEVTQTPSHQVTQMGQEVILRCVPISNHLYFYWYRQILGQKVEFLVSFYNNEISEKSEIFDDQFSVERPDGSNFTLKIRSTKLEDSAMYFCASRPTGLINQPQHFGDGTRLSIL.

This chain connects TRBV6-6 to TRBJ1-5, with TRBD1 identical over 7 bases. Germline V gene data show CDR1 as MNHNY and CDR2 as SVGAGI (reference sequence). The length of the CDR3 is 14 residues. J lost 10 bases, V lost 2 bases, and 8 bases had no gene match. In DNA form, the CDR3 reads TGTGCCAGCAGTTACGGAAAGGCAGGGGGACCCCAGCATTTT. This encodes CASSYGKAGGPQHF.

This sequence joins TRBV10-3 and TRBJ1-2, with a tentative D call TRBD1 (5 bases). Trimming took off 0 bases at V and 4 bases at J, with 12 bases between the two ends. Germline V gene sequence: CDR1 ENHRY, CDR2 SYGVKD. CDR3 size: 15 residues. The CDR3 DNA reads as TGTGCCATCAGTGAGTCGGCAGGGAAGGGCTATGGCTACACCTTC. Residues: CAISESAGKGYGYTF.

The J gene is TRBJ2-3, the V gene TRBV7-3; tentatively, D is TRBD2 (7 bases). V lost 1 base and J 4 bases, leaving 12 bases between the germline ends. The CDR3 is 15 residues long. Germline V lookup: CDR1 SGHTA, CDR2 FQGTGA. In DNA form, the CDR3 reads TGTGCCAGCAGCTTAAGCGGGGGCCGAGCAGATACGCAGTATTTT. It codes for CASSLSGGRADTQYF.

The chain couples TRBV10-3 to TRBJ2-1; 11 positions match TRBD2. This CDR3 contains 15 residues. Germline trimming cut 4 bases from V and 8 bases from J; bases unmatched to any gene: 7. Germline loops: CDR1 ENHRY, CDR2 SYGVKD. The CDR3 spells CAISGETSGIDEQFF. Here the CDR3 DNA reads TGTGCCATCAGTGGAGAGACTAGCGGGATAGATGAGCAGTTCTTC.

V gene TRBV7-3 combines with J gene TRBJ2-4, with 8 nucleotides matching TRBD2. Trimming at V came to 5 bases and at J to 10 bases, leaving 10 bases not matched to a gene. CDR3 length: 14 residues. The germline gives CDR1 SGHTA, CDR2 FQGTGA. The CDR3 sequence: CASSRTGSGSIQYF. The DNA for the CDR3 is TGTGCCAGCAGCCGTACTGGGAGCGGGAGTATTCAGTACTTC.

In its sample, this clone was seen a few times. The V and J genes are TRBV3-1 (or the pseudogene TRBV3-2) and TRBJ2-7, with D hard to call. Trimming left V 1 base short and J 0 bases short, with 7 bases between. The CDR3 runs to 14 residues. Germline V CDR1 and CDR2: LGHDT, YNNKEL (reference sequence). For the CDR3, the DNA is TGTGCCAGCAGCCAAGTGACTTCCTCCTACGAGCAGTACTTC. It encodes CASSQVTSSYEQYF.

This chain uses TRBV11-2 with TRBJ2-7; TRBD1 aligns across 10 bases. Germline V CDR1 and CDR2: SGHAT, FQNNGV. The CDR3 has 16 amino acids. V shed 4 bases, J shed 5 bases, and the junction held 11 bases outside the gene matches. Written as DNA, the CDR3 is TGTGCCAGCAGCTCCCTCAGCGGACAGGGGGTCCACGAGCAGTACTTC. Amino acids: CASSSLSGQGVHEQYF.

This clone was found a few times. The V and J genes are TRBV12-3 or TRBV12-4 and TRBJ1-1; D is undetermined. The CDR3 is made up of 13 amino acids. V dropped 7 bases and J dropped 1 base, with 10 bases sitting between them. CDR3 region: CASKIQPNTEAFF. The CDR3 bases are TGTGCCAGCAAGATACAGCCGAACACTGAAGCTTTCTTT.

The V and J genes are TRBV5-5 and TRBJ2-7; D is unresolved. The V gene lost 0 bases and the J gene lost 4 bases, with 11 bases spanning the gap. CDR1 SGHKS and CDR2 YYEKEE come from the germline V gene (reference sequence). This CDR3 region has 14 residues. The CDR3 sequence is CASSLAPVPYEQYF. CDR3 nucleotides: TGTGCCAGCAGCTTGGCCCCGGTCCCGTACGAGCAGTACTTC.

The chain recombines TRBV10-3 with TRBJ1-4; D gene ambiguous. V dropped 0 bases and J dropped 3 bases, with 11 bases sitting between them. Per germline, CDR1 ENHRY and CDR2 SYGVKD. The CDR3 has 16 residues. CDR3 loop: CAISESGGGSNEKLFF. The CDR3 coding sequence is TGTGCCATCAGTGAGTCGGGTGGAGGGTCTAATGAAAAACTGTTTTTT.

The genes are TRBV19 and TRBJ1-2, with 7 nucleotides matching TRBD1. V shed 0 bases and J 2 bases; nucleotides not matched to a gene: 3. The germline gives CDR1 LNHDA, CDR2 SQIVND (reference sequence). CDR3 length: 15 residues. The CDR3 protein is CASSIDLGQNYGYTF. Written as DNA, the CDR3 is TGTGCCAGTAGTATAGATTTGGGACAGAACTATGGCTACACCTTC.

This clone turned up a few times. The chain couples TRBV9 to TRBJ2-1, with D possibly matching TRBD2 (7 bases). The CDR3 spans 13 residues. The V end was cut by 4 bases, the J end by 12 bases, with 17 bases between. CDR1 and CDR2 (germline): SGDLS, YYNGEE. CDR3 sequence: CASSSGGLAVQFF. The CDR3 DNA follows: TGTGCCAGCAGCTCCGGGGGGCTAGCGGTGCAGTTCTTC. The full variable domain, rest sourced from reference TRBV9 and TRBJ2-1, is DSGVTQTPKHLITATGQRVTLRCSPRSGDLSVYWYQQSLDQGLQFLIQYYNGEERAKGNILERFSAQQFPDLHSELNLSSLELGDSALYFCASSSGGLAVQFFGPGTRLTVL.

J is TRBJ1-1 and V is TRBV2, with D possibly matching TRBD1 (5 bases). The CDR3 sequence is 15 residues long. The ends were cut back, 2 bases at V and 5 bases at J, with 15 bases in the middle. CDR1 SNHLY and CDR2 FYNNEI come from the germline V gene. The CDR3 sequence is CASSELGGVGTEAFF. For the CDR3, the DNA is TGTGCCAGCAGTGAATTGGGGGGGGTCGGGACTGAAGCTTTCTTT. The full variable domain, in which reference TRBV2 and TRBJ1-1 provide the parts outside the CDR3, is EPEVTQTPSHQVTQMGQEVILRCVPISNHLYFYWYRQILGQKVEFLVSFYNNEISEKSEIFDDQFSVERPDGSNFTLKIRSTKLEDSAMYFCASSELGGVGTEAFFGQGTRLTVV.

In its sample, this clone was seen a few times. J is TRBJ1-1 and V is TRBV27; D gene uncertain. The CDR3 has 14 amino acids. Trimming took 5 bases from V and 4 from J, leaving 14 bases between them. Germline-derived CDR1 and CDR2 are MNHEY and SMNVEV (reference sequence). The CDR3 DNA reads TGTGCCAGCAGTGCCCTACAAGGGAGCACTGAAGCTTTCTTT. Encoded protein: CASSALQGSTEAFF.